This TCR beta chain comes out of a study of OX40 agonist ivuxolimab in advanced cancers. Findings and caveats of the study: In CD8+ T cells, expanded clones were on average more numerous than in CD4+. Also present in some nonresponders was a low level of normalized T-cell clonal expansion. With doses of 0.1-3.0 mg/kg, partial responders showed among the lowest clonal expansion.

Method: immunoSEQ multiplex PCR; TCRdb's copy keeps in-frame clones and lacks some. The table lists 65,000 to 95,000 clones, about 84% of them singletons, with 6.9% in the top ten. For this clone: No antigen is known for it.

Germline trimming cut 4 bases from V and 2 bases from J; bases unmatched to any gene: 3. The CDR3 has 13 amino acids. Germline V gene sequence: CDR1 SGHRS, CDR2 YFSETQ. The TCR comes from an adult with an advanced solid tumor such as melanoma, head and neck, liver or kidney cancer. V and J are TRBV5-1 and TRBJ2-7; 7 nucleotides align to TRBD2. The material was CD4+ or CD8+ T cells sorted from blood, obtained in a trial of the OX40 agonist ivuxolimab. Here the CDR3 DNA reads TGCGCCAGCAGCACGGGAGGAACCTACGAGCAGTACTTC. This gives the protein CASSTGGTYEQYF.